These 26 T cell receptor beta chains were sequenced from one sample in a study of T cell responses to AZD1222 COVID-19 vaccine. TCRdb's copy holds only in-frame clones and misses some; the assay was immunoSEQ multiplex PCR. The sample shows about 150,000 clones, more than 80% of them seen only once. The source material was peripheral blood, sampled 28 days after the second dose of the MenACWY control vaccine. These receptors were obtained from an adult who received the MenACWY meningococcal vaccine as a control.

The CDR3 loop is CAWTLGRNNSPLHF. The CDR3 bases are TGTGCCTGGACCTTGGGACGGAATAATTCACCCCTCCACTTT. The chain combines TRBV30 with TRBJ1-6, with a weak D call TRBD1 (5 bases). There are 14 residues in the CDR3. V was trimmed by 4 bases and J by 5 bases, leaving 12 bases between them. CDR1 and CDR2 from the germline V gene are GTSNPN and SVGIG (reference sequence).

The chain employs TRBV5-6 and TRBJ1-3; TRBD1 matches 10 bases. This CDR3 has 16 residues. From germline, CDR1 is SGHDT and CDR2 YYEEEE. V shed 4 bases and J 2 bases; nucleotides not matched to a gene: 6. The CDR3 nucleotides are TGTGCCAGCAGCGCCGGGACAGGGGTTACTGGAAACACCATATATTTT. As protein: CASSAGTGVTGNTIYF.

The CDR3 sequence is CASSLFFGESPLHF. CDR3 nucleotides: TGTGCCAGCAGCCTCTTTTTCGGGGAATCACCCCTCCACTTT. The chain combines TRBV11-1 with TRBJ1-6, with D unresolved. The V gene lost 5 bases and the J gene lost 10 bases, with 15 bases spanning the gap. The CDR3 is made up of 14 amino acids. Germline V gives CDR1 SGHAT, CDR2 FQDESV (reference sequence).

This chain uses TRBV11-2 with TRBJ2-1, with 8 bases matching TRBD2. Trimming cost V 1 base and J 4 bases; bases outside gene matches: 3. From germline, CDR1 is SGHAT and CDR2 FQNNGV. The CDR3 extends over 15 amino acids. CDR3 in amino acids: CASSLASGPYNEQFF. The CDR3 coding sequence is TGTGCCAGCAGCTTAGCTAGCGGGCCTTACAATGAGCAGTTCTTC.

The chain combines TRBV5-1 with TRBJ1-6; D remains unclear. There are 14 residues in the CDR3. Trimming took off 0 bases at V and 4 bases at J, with 5 bases between the two ends. CDR1 and CDR2 (germline): SGHRS, YFSETQ. CDR3 sequence (DNA): TGCGCCAGCAGCTTGGGACGGTATAATTCACCCCTCCACTTT. As protein: CASSLGRYNSPLHF.

The chain links TRBV7-2 to TRBJ2-3; the D is unclear. The CDR3 extends over 13 amino acids. Trimming left V 5 bases short and J 6 bases short, with 12 bases between. Germline V gene data show CDR1 as SGHTA and CDR2 as FQGNSA. CDR3 loop: CASSLSPRDTQYF. The CDR3 coding sequence is TGTGCCAGCAGCCTCTCTCCACGGGATACGCAGTATTTT.

The chain has TRBV6-5 and TRBJ2-5; D might be TRBD2 (6 bases). Germline lookup yields CDR1 MNHEY and CDR2 SVGAGI. Trimming removed 0 bases from V and 5 bases from J, with 16 bases in between. The CDR3 has 16 residues. In nucleotides, the CDR3 is TGTGCCAGCAGTTACTCCGGACGGGGGAGTTACGAGACCCAGTACTTC. It is translated as CASSYSGRGSYETQYF.

This sequence joins TRBV6-2 or TRBV6-3 and TRBJ2-6, with 7 bases lining up with TRBD1. The V segment lost 5 bases and the J segment 4 bases; nucleotides outside the gene matches: 8. The CDR3 is made up of 16 amino acids. Germline V gene data show CDR1 as MNHEY and CDR2 as SVGEGT. CDR3 coding DNA: TGTGCCAGCAGTCGAACAGGGGAAGCCGGGGCCAACGTCCTGACTTTC. Amino acids: CASSRTGEAGANVLTF.

This clone was seen a single time. This chain links TRBV5-1 with TRBJ2-5; D could derive from TRBD1 or TRBD2 (5 bases each). The CDR3 is 14 residues long. V was clipped by 0 bases and J by 5 bases, with 11 bases between them. Germline V lookup: CDR1 SGHRS, CDR2 YFSETQ. For the CDR3, the DNA is TGCGCCAGCAGCTTGGCAGCAGGGACGGAGACCCAGTACTTC. This sequence encodes CASSLAAGTETQYF.

V and J are TRBV12-3 or TRBV12-4 and TRBJ1-5; 8 bases are a match to TRBD1. Trimming took 6 bases from V and 6 from J; bases not matched to a gene: 4. The CDR3 length is 13 residues. CDR3 protein: CASRMTGVQPQHF. CDR3 DNA sequence: TGTGCCAGCAGGATGACAGGGGTTCAGCCCCAGCATTTT.

This clone was recorded once. The chain recombines TRBV27 with TRBJ1-1; D not resolved. The germline gives CDR1 MNHEY, CDR2 SMNVEV (reference sequence). Deletions cut 3 bases from V and 3 bases from J, with 8 bases between. The CDR3 is made up of 13 amino acids. The chain's CDR3 is CASSFTRDTEAFF. The CDR3 nucleotides read TGTGCCAGCAGTTTCACCCGGGACACTGAAGCTTTCTTT.

The J gene is TRBJ2-7, the V gene TRBV5-1; D possibly uses TRBD1 or TRBD2 (5 bases each). Trimming shortened V by 4 bases and J by 0 bases, and 17 bases separated the two germline ends. Germline V CDR1 and CDR2: SGHRS, YFSETQ. The CDR3 is 16 residues long. The CDR3 bases are TGCGCCAGCAGCAAGGGACGGACGATCAGCTCCTACGAGCAGTACTTC. This encodes CASSKGRTISSYEQYF.

Here the CDR3 reads CASSSRGQGDETQYF. In DNA, the CDR3 is TGTGCCAGTAGTTCGCGGGGACAGGGGGATGAGACCCAGTACTTC. The chain is built from TRBV19 and TRBJ2-5; 11 nucleotides agree with TRBD1. Trimming removed 5 bases from V and 5 bases from J; junction bases left unmatched: 7. The CDR3 spans 15 residues. Germline CDR1 is LNHDA and CDR2 is SQIVND (reference sequence).

The chain is built from TRBV5-6 and TRBJ2-2, with TRBD2 identical over 7 bases. CDR1 is SGHDT, CDR2 YYEEEE, per germline. V gave up 3 bases and J gave up 6 bases; unmatched junction bases: 14. The CDR3 has 17 residues. CDR3 in amino acids: CASSSYWLGGKAGELFF. The CDR3 DNA is TGTGCCAGCAGCTCTTACTGGTTGGGGGGGAAGGCCGGGGAGCTGTTTTTT. Full variable domain (rest looked up from reference TRBV5-6 and TRBJ2-2): DAGVTQSPTHLIKTRGQQVTLRCSPKSGHDTVSWYQQALGQGPQFIFQYYEEEERQRGNFPDRFSGHQFPNYSSELNVNALLLGDSALYLCASSSYWLGGKAGELFFGEGSRLTVL.

The CDR3 sequence is CASSRGKEAFF. The CDR3 coding sequence is TGTGCCAGCAGCCGAGGGAAAGAAGCTTTCTTT. J is TRBJ1-1 and V is TRBV6-5; D is ambiguous. The V end lost 6 bases, the J end lost 8 bases, and 10 bases lay between the germline ends. From germline, CDR1 is MNHEY and CDR2 SVGAGI. The CDR3 consists of 11 residues.

The chain couples TRBV6-5 to TRBJ1-6; 7 nucleotides match TRBD1. Germline values: CDR1 MNHEY, CDR2 SVGAGI. The CDR3 is 14 amino acids. The V and J ends lost 5 bases and 4 bases, in that order; junction bases with no gene match: 2. CDR3 DNA: TGTGCCAGCAGTAGGGACAGTTATAATTCACCCCTCCACTTT. Its protein is CASSRDSYNSPLHF.

This chain links TRBV6-2 or TRBV6-3 with TRBJ2-1; D possibly corresponds to TRBD1 (5 bases). Trimming left V 0 bases short and J 1 base short, with 13 bases between. The length of the CDR3 is 17 residues. Germline V gene sequence: CDR1 MNHEY, CDR2 SVGEGT. The CDR3 DNA sequence: TGTGCCAGCAGTTACTCGTTACGGCAGGGATCCTACAATGAGCAGTTCTTC. Amino acid sequence: CASSYSLRQGSYNEQFF.

The chain uses TRBV21-1 and TRBJ1-4; the D call TRBD1 from the table was never checked on the DNA. TRBV21-1 is listed as a pseudogene. The CDR3 has 16 amino acids. CDR3 bases: TGTGCCCTCAGGGAAGGCAGAAAGGCAACTAATGAAAAACTGTTTTTT. This encodes CALREGRKATNEKLFF.

The chain recombines TRBV6-5 with TRBJ2-7; D may be TRBD2 (6 bases). CDR1 is MNHEY, CDR2 SVGAGI, per germline. Trimming pared 7 bases from V and 3 bases from J, leaving 13 bases between. The CDR3 totals 13 residues. Here the CDR3 reads CASTAGFLYEQYF. Written as DNA, the CDR3 is TGTGCCAGCACGGCGGGGTTCCTCTACGAGCAGTACTTC.

This chain connects TRBV3-1 (or the pseudogene TRBV3-2) to TRBJ2-1, with 11 positions matching TRBD2. J gave up 5 bases and V 1 base, and 4 bases lay outside the gene matches. Germline V CDR1 and CDR2: LGHDT, YNNKEL (reference sequence). The CDR3 spans 16 residues. The DNA for the CDR3 is TGTGCCAGCAGCCAAGGAGGGACTAGCGGAAACAATGAGCAGTTCTTC. It codes for CASSQGGTSGNNEQFF.

The chain uses TRBV28 and TRBJ2-2, with unresolved D. Germline CDR1 reads MDHEN; CDR2 reads SYDVKM. The CDR3 consists of 15 residues. Trimming removed 7 bases at V and 1 base at J, with 13 bases between. The CDR3 nucleotides read TGTGCCAGCAAAAGGACCCAACAGAACACCGGGGAGCTGTTTTTT. It is translated as CASKRTQQNTGELFF. Based on the CDR3 plus reference TRBV28 and TRBJ2-2, the full variable domain is DVKVTQSSRYLVKRTGEKVFLECVQDMDHENMFWYRQDPGLGLRLIYFSYDVKMKEKGDIPEGYSVSREKKERFSLILESASTNQTSMYLCASKRTQQNTGELFFGEGSRLTVL.

This clone was picked up one time. This chain links TRBV28 with TRBJ1-2; D is perhaps TRBD1 (6 bases). CDR1 and CDR2 from the germline V gene are MDHEN and SYDVKM. The CDR3 is 12 residues long. The V end lost 5 bases, the J end lost 7 bases, and 11 bases lay between the germline ends. The CDR3 DNA reads TGTGCCAGCAGTGACACAGGGTTTGGCTACACCTTC. Its translation: CASSDTGFGYTF.

Worth noting for this clone: One end of the junction varies from germline; a read error may be responsible. The chain carries TRBV3-1 (or the pseudogene TRBV3-2) and TRBJ1-4; D remains unclear. The CDR3 has 14 residues. Germline V gene sequence: CDR1 LGHDT, CDR2 YNNKEL (reference sequence). DNA for the CDR3: TGTGCCAGCAGCGCCGGGCTAGGCAATGGAAAACTGTTTTTT. Amino acid sequence: CASSAGLGNGKLFF.

The chain recombines TRBV11-2 with TRBJ1-1; D not resolved. The CDR3 totals 13 residues. V was shortened by 3 bases and J by 5 bases, with 10 bases between the two germline ends. Germline CDR1 reads SGHAT; CDR2 reads FQNNGV. The CDR3 DNA follows: TGTGCCAGCAGCTTTGGTGTGACAACTGAAGCTTTCTTT. Translated, it gives CASSFGVTTEAFF.

The chain uses TRBV5-5 and TRBJ1-1; D is ambiguous. The V end was cut by 2 bases, the J end by 3 bases, with 17 bases between. Per the germline V gene, CDR1 is SGHKS and CDR2 is YYEKEE (reference sequence). The CDR3 loop spans 16 amino acids. The CDR3 region has the DNA TGTGCCAGCAGCTTCTCGGTTAGTCCCGAGGACACTGAAGCTTTCTTT. Translating gives CASSFSVSPEDTEAFF.

V and J are TRBV7-2 and TRBJ1-2; D call uncertain. This CDR3 comprises 15 residues. With 5 bases removed from V and 4 bases from J, the gap between germline ends came to 17 bases. The germline gives CDR1 SGHTA, CDR2 FQGNSA. In DNA form, the CDR3 reads TGTGCCAGCAGCCCAAAGTGGGAGGCTCCCTATGGCTACACCTTC. Protein: CASSPKWEAPYGYTF.